This TCR beta chain was captured by sequencing in a study of response to subunit inactivated influenza vaccine. This clonotype turned up a few times. Its antigen is still unknown. The ends were cut back, 4 bases at V and 4 bases at J, with 19 bases in the middle. There are 16 residues in the CDR3. TCRdb analysed the RT-PCR reads with MiXCR anew, one entry per CDR3 protein. The sample records under 750,000 distinct CDR3 sequences, about 12% being singletons. Study-wide results and caveats: With each seasonal influenza vaccination, the authors suggested, few new T cells are recruited.

Sequenced here: PBMCs from blood, sampled on the day of vaccination. This receptor was taken from a man in his fifties who received an inactivated influenza vaccine. V is TRBV12-3 or TRBV12-4 and J is TRBJ1-2, with D unresolved. In DNA form, the CDR3 reads TGTGCCAGCAGTTCTCCCAACATGGGTTTTAGCTATGGCTACACCTTC. It translates to CASSSPNMGFSYGYTF.